This T cell receptor (beta chain) stems from a study of OX40 agonist ivuxolimab in advanced cancers. Between the trimmed V and J ends, which lost 5 bases and 6 bases, there was a span of 22 bases. CDR3 length: 16 residues. Per germline, CDR1 MDHEN and CDR2 SYDVKM. Profiling relied on immunoSEQ multiplex PCR, and the TCRdb table lists in-frame clones only, not all of them. The data hold tens of thousands of clones, with 65% to 90% observed a single time. The sequences come from CD4+ or CD8+ T cells sorted from blood, collected in a trial of the OX40 agonist ivuxolimab. The chain couples TRBV28 to TRBJ1-1, with a weak D call TRBD1 (5 bases). The clonotype originates from an adult with an advanced solid tumor such as melanoma, head and neck, liver or kidney cancer. CDR3 in amino acids: CASSLTPQGWIPEAFF. CDR3 DNA sequence: TGTGCCAGCAGTCTCACCCCTCAGGGTTGGATCCCTGAAGCTTTCTTT.